Listed here are 13 T cell receptor beta chains from one sample, sequenced in a study of T-cell memory formation after mild COVID-19. TCRdb itself ran the 5' RACE reads through MiXCR, one entry per CDR3 protein. The data hold approximately 440,000 distinct CDR3 sequences, with approximately 20% observed a single time. The specimen sequenced was PBMCs or a T cell subset sorted from them (not recorded which). Receptors originate from an adult woman who had mild COVID-19 (a few samples of this study predate the infection). Cell type and time point are not known.

The rearrangement joins TRBV9 to TRBJ2-3; D may be TRBD2 (6 bases). Germline V lookup: CDR1 SGDLS, CDR2 YYNGEE. This CDR3 is 15 amino acids long. V shed 0 bases and J shed 5 bases, with 13 bases lying between them. In DNA, the CDR3 is TGTGCCAGCAGCGTAGGATATCGGGGGTTAGATACGCAGTATTTT. Protein product: CASSVGYRGLDTQYF.

The chain recombines TRBV6-5 with TRBJ1-1; weak D call: TRBD1 (6 bases). V was pared by 1 base and J by 0 bases, with 12 bases between. The CDR3 runs to 16 residues. Germline V lookup: CDR1 MNHEY, CDR2 SVGAGI. CDR3 residues: CASSYLGQPMNTEAFF. For the CDR3, the DNA is TGTGCCAGCAGTTACTTAGGACAGCCTATGAACACTGAAGCTTTCTTT.

This clonotype was detected only a few times. J is TRBJ1-2 and V is TRBV29-1; 7 bases agree with TRBD1. The V gene's germline CDR1 is SQVTM and CDR2 ANQGSEA. This CDR3 is built from 14 residues. V trimming: 7 bases; J trimming: 3 bases; junction bases outside the gene matches: 11. The CDR3 DNA follows: TGCAGCGCAAGGACAGGAAGTGCGGACTATGGCTACACCTTC. Protein product: CSARTGSADYGYTF.

This clonotype has only a few counts. The chain is built from TRBV5-1 and TRBJ2-1; 10 bases are shared with TRBD2. V dropped 0 bases and J dropped 3; count of bases not matched to a gene: 9. The CDR3 covers 18 residues. The germline V gene encodes CDR1 SGHRS and CDR2 YFSETQ. CDR3 amino acids: CASSLGTPSGRRYNEQFF. CDR3 bases: TGCGCCAGCAGCTTGGGCACACCTAGCGGGAGACGCTACAATGAGCAGTTCTTC.

This clonotype was picked up a small number of times. The rearrangement links TRBV5-5 to TRBJ1-6; 8 bases line up with TRBD1. The germline V gene has CDR1 SGHKS and CDR2 YYEKEE (reference sequence). After removal of 0 bases from V and 6 bases from J, the junction contained 5 bases not matched to a gene. The CDR3 has 16 amino acids. This chain's CDR3 is CASSLATDRGNSPLHF. CDR3 DNA sequence: TGTGCCAGCAGCTTGGCCACCGACAGGGGTAATTCACCCCTCCACTTT.

This clonotype occurred a few times. This chain joins TRBV12-3 or TRBV12-4 and TRBJ2-7; 10 bases map to TRBD2. This CDR3 region has 15 residues. Trimming took 6 bases from V and 6 from J; bases not matched to a gene: 11. CDR3 nucleotide sequence: TGTGCCAGCAGATACGGACTAGCGGAGGGGTTCGAGCAGTACTTC. Protein sequence: CASRYGLAEGFEQYF.

The chain combines TRBV7-2 with TRBJ1-2, with a tentative D call TRBD1 (5 bases). With 5 bases removed from V and 1 base from J, the gap between germline ends came to 17 bases. Germline CDR1 is SGHTA and CDR2 is FQGNSA. The CDR3 extends over 16 amino acids. CDR3: CASSLLMSTDNYGYTF. CDR3 sequence (DNA): TGTGCCAGCAGCCTCCTAATGTCGACAGATAACTATGGCTACACCTTC.

This clonotype has more than one count but fewer than ten. The V call is TRBV16, the J call TRBJ1-5; D call uncertain. Trimming stripped 7 bases from V and 0 bases from J, with 13 bases between. The CDR3 runs to 15 residues. Germline V gives CDR1 KGHSY, CDR2 FQNENV. CDR3 residues: CASTIWTDSNQPQHF. CDR3 nucleotide sequence: TGTGCCAGCACCATTTGGACGGATAGCAATCAGCCCCAGCATTTT. Looking up the rest from reference TRBV16 and TRBJ1-5 gives the full variable domain: GEEVAQTPKHLVRGEGQKAKLYCAPIKGHSYVFWYQQVLKNEFKFLISFQNENVFDETGMPKERFSAKCLPNSPCSLEIQATKLEDSAVYFCASTIWTDSNQPQHFGDGTRLSIL.

The V gene is TRBV19, the J gene TRBJ2-3; 8 positions agree with TRBD2. Germline CDR1 and CDR2: LNHDA and SQIVND (reference sequence). V was clipped by 2 bases and J by 5 bases; unmatched bases: 9. The CDR3 runs 16 residues. CDR3 DNA: TGTGCCAGTAGTATATCCTATGCGGGAGGTCGAGATACGCAGTATTTT. The encoded protein is CASSISYAGGRDTQYF.

Here the CDR3 DNA reads TGTGCCAGCTCGCCGACAGGGGGGTCCACAGATACGCAGTATTTT. Translating gives CASSPTGGSTDTQYF. The chain uses TRBV18 and TRBJ2-3; 9 bases agree with TRBD1. Germline V gene data show CDR1 as KGHSH and CDR2 as LQKENI. V shed 6 bases and J 2 bases; nucleotides not matched to a gene: 6. CDR3 length equals 15 residues.

This clonotype was recorded a few times. The chain combines TRBV18 with TRBJ2-1, with no clear D. Trimming took 3 bases from V and 2 from J, leaving 8 bases between them. The length of the CDR3 is 14 residues. Germline V gives CDR1 KGHSH, CDR2 LQKENI. As DNA, the CDR3 is TGTGCCAGCTCACCTGCCAGGACCTACAATGAGCAGTTCTTC. It translates to CASSPARTYNEQFF.

The chain is built from TRBV15 and TRBJ1-2, with D perhaps TRBD1 (5 bases). The CDR3 consists of 15 residues. V lost 0 bases and J 4 bases, leaving 12 bases between the germline ends. The germline V gene encodes CDR1 LNHNV and CDR2 YYDKDF (reference sequence). CDR3 sequence reads: CATSRDTGSIYGYTF. The CDR3 region has the DNA TGTGCCACCAGCAGAGATACAGGATCGATCTATGGCTACACCTTC.

On this clonotype: The junction departs from germline at one end; a sequencing error may be responsible. The V and J genes are TRBV7-7 and TRBJ2-5; either TRBD1 or TRBD2 may fit D (5 bases each). CDR3 size: 14 residues. CDR1 and CDR2 (germline): SSHAT, FNYEAQ (reference sequence). CDR3 nucleotides: TGTGCTAGCAGCATAAGGGTCTCCCGAGGGGCCCAGTACTTC. It codes for CASSIRVSRGAQYF.